These T cell receptor beta chains were read from a single sample in a study of shared clonotypes between healthy human individuals. Clones were read by immunoSEQ multiplex PCR, and TCRdb kept only the in-frame ones, dropping some. The sample lists roughly 2,000,000 clones, over 85% seen once, with over 1.5% in the top ten. Input material: naive CD8+ T cells from PBMCs. These receptor sequences come from a man between 18 and 29 years old in good health. Some clones in this sample may be carry-over from other donors' samples. Each CDR3 is given with its conserved first and last residue. A D gene is named only where the DNA matches it firmly. Only some rows state a clone size, as once, few, many or a class for expanded clones.

TRBJ2-7 | TRBV27 | . | . | CASSFARVGYEQYF | TGTGCCAGCAGTTTCGCCAGGGTAGGGTACGAGCAGTACTTC
TRBJ2-2 | TRBV9 | . | . | CASSVVPAERGTGELFF | TGTGCCAGCAGCGTAGTCCCTGCCGAACGGGGCACCGGGGAGCTGTTTTTT
TRBJ2-2 | TRBV7-9 | TRBD1 | . | CASSPRTGSTGELFF | TGTGCCAGCAGCCCACGGACAGGGTCCACCGGGGAGCTGTTTTTT
TRBJ2-3 | TRBV7-9 | . | . | CASRGEQVTDTQYF | TGTGCCAGCAGAGGGGAGCAGGTCACAGATACGCAGTATTTT
TRBJ1-5 | TRBV2 | . | . | CASSDWGNQPQHF | TGTGCCAGCAGTGATTGGGGGAATCAGCCCCAGCATTTT
TRBJ2-2 | TRBV27 | . | once | CASTSIGNTGELFF | TGTGCCAGCACCTCAATCGGGAACACCGGGGAGCTGTTTTTT
TRBJ2-1 | TRBV27 | . | . | CASTIGLNNEQFF | TGTGCCAGCACCATAGGACTCAACAATGAGCAGTTCTTC
TRBJ2-2 | TRBV6-1 | TRBD2 | . | CASSGLTSGRWTGELFF | TGTGCCAGCAGTGGCCTGACTAGCGGGAGATGGACCGGGGAGCTGTTTTTT
TRBJ1-1 | TRBV7-6 | TRBD1 | . | CASSSRDRNTEAFF | TGTGCCAGCAGCTCGAGGGACAGAAACACTGAAGCTTTCTTT
TRBJ2-7 | TRBV29-1 | TRBD2 | . | CSVFSGSYEQYF | TGCAGCGTCTTTAGCGGGAGCTACGAGCAGTACTTC
TRBJ2-3 | TRBV13 | . | . | CASSLRSTDTQYF | TGTGCCAGCAGCCTTCGCTCCACAGATACGCAGTATTTT
TRBJ2-7 | TRBV27 | TRBD1 | . | CASSLFGQAYEQYF | TGTGCCAGCAGTTTATTCGGACAGGCTTACGAGCAGTACTTC
TRBJ2-3 | TRBV11-3 | . | . | CASSLGLAGKRGDTQYF | TGTGCCAGCAGCTTAGGTCTGGCGGGGAAACGGGGAGATACGCAGTATTTT